Listed below are T cell receptor beta chains from one sample, sequenced in a study of OX40 agonist ivuxolimab in advanced cancers. Only in-frame clones appear in the TCRdb table, and some are missing; sequencing was by immunoSEQ multiplex PCR. The sample lists 55,000 to 85,000 clones; under 90% were seen once. The input for sequencing was CD4+ or CD8+ T cells sorted from blood, taken in a trial of the OX40 agonist ivuxolimab. These TCRs come from an adult with an advanced solid tumor such as melanoma, head and neck, liver or kidney cancer. CDR3s include the opening cysteine and the closing phenylalanine or tryptophan. D genes are given only for firm matches. Clone size is not always given. Where it is, it says once, few, many or a class for expanded clones.

size: once; D: NA; J: TRBJ1-3; V: TRBV6-1; CDR3: CASGDGAAGNTIYF; DNA: TGTGCCAGCGGCGATGGCGCTGCTGGAAACACCATATATTTT
size: many; D: TRBD1; J: TRBJ1-5; V: TRBV30; CDR3: CAWSRGQSNQPQHF; DNA: TGTGCCTGGAGTAGGGGACAGTCCAATCAGCCCCAGCATTTT
size: NA; D: NA; J: TRBJ2-3; V: TRBV19; CDR3: CASSTSIQVVRTTPSLAWDTQYF; DNA: TGTGCCAGTAGTACCTCCATCCAGGTGGTCCGGACTACTCCATCGCTAGCGTGGGATACGCAGTATTTT
size: NA; D: NA; J: TRBJ2-1; V: TRBV5-1; CDR3: CASSLESGLYNEQFF; DNA: TGCGCCAGCAGCTTGGAGAGTGGCCTATACAATGAGCAGTTCTTC
size: NA; D: TRBD2; J: TRBJ2-1; V: TRBV7-2; CDR3: CASSLGAGGYNEQFF; DNA: TGTGCCAGCAGCTTAGGTGCGGGGGGGTACAATGAGCAGTTCTTC
size: NA; D: NA; J: TRBJ1-2; V: TRBV30; CDR3: CAWTHSGSGGYTF; DNA: TGTGCCTGGACCCACTCAGGGAGTGGTGGCTACACCTTC
size: medium-sized; D: NA; J: TRBJ1-2; V: TRBV4-3; CDR3: CASSQAGGYTF; DNA: TGCGCCAGCAGCCAAGCCGGGGGCTACACCTTC
size: NA; D: NA; J: TRBJ1-1; V: TRBV7-3; CDR3: CASSSGVNTEAFF; DNA: TGTGCCAGCAGCTCCGGTGTGAACACTGAAGCTTTCTTT
size: few; D: NA; J: TRBJ2-1; V: TRBV6-1; CDR3: CASSVRDDREQFF; DNA: TGTGCCAGCAGTGTTCGGGACGACAGGGAGCAGTTCTTC
size: NA; D: NA; J: TRBJ1-2; V: TRBV7-9; CDR3: CASISDTFYGYTF; DNA: TGTGCCAGCATCTCGGACACCTTCTATGGCTACACCTTC
size: NA; D: NA; J: TRBJ1-6; V: TRBV6-5; CDR3: CASTRDRSNSPLHF; DNA: TGTGCCAGCACCAGAGACAGGTCTAATTCACCCCTCCACTTT
size: NA; D: TRBD1; J: TRBJ1-2; V: TRBV5-4; CDR3: CASSPDRGPYGYTF; DNA: TGTGCCAGCAGCCCGGACAGGGGACCCTATGGCTACACCTTC
size: NA; D: NA; J: TRBJ1-2; V: TRBV6-5; CDR3: CASSYLAGNYGYTF; DNA: TGTGCCAGCAGTTACTTAGCAGGCAACTATGGCTACACCTTC
size: NA; D: NA; J: TRBJ2-3; V: TRBV27; CDR3: CASSFPSTDTQYF; DNA: TGTGCCAGCAGTTTCCCCTCGACAGATACGCAGTATTTT
size: NA; D: TRBD1; J: TRBJ1-2; V: TRBV6-5; CDR3: CASSRQGFYGYTF; DNA: TGTGCCAGCAGTCGACAGGGATTCTATGGCTACACCTTC
size: NA; D: NA; J: TRBJ1-1; V: TRBV19; CDR3: CATSRAMNTEAFF; DNA: TGTGCCACAAGCAGGGCGATGAACACTGAAGCTTTCTTT
size: NA; D: NA; J: TRBJ1-5; V: TRBV30; CDR3: CAWSVRGVSNQPQHF; DNA: TGTGCCTGGAGTGTACGGGGGGTAAGCAATCAGCCCCAGCATTTT
size: once; D: NA; J: TRBJ1-1; V: TRBV5-4; CDR3: CASSLAMQNTEAFF; DNA: TGTGCCAGCAGCTTGGCAATGCAGAACACTGAAGCTTTCTTT
size: few; D: NA; J: TRBJ1-1; V: TRBV22-1; CDR3: CPGSARERGGTEAFF; DNA: TGTCCTGGGAGCGCACGTGAGAGGGGAGGAACTGAAGCTTTCTTT
size: NA; D: NA; J: TRBJ2-5; V: TRBV10-3; CDR3: CAISEDRRQETQYF; DNA: TGTGCCATCAGTGAGGACAGGCGCCAAGAGACCCAGTACTTC
size: NA; D: NA; J: TRBJ1-1; V: TRBV10-1; CDR3: CASSKNSKGTEAFF; DNA: TGCGCCAGCAGTAAAAACTCCAAGGGCACTGAAGCTTTCTTT
size: NA; D: NA; J: TRBJ1-1; V: TRBV29-1; CDR3: CSVDHTEAFF; DNA: TGCAGCGTGGACCACACTGAAGCTTTCTTT
size: NA; D: NA; J: TRBJ1-1; V: TRBV7-9; CDR3: CASSLVTLNTEAFF; DNA: TGTGCCAGCAGCTTAGTCACCCTTAACACTGAAGCTTTCTTT
size: NA; D: TRBD2; J: TRBJ2-1; V: TRBV30; CDR3: CAWSVGTSGDKQFF; DNA: TGTGCCTGGAGTGTTGGGACTAGCGGGGACAAGCAGTTCTTC
size: NA; D: NA; J: TRBJ2-7; V: TRBV30; CDR3: CAWSVPAGAGYYEQYF; DNA: TGTGCCTGGAGTGTACCTGCTGGGGCAGGTTACTACGAGCAGTACTTC
size: medium-sized; D: TRBD2; J: TRBJ2-7; V: TRBV7-6; CDR3: CASSLAAGGPFEQYF; DNA: TGTGCCAGCAGCTTAGCCGCGGGGGGCCCTTTCGAGCAGTACTTC
size: NA; D: TRBD1; J: TRBJ1-4; V: TRBV9; CDR3: CASSPRQGAGTNEKLFF; DNA: TGTGCCAGCAGCCCCCGACAGGGGGCCGGAACTAATGAAAAACTGTTTTTT
size: NA; D: NA; J: TRBJ2-6; V: TRBV4-1; CDR3: CASTERLSLSSGANVLTF; DNA: TGCGCCAGCACCGAGAGACTTTCCCTAAGCTCTGGGGCCAACGTCCTGACTTTC
size: NA; D: NA; J: TRBJ1-1; V: TRBV2; CDR3: CASSPSTGGRQAFF; DNA: TGTGCCAGCAGCCCAAGTACGGGGGGGAGGCAAGCTTTCTTT
size: NA; D: NA; J: TRBJ2-7; V: TRBV29-1; CDR3: CSVEESGSYEQYF; DNA: TGCAGCGTTGAAGAAAGCGGCTCCTACGAGCAGTACTTC
size: medium-sized; D: NA; J: TRBJ1-6; V: TRBV6-1; CDR3: CASGQANNSPLHF; DNA: TGTGCCAGCGGGCAGGCTAATAATTCACCCCTCCACTTT
size: once; D: NA; J: TRBJ1-1; V: TRBV20-1; CDR3: CSASTWAFF; DNA: TGCAGTGCTAGTACATGGGCTTTCTTT
size: NA; D: NA; J: TRBJ2-2; V: TRBV5-4; CDR3: CASSSISGELFF; DNA: TGTGCCAGCAGCTCTATATCCGGGGAGCTGTTTTTT
size: NA; D: NA; J: TRBJ2-3; V: TRBV5-5; CDR3: CASSGGLATDTQYF; DNA: TGTGCCAGCAGCGGTGGCTTAGCCACAGATACGCAGTATTTT
size: NA; D: TRBD1; J: TRBJ1-4; V: TRBV5-3; CDR3: CARSPAGQGNKKLFF; DNA: TGTGCCAGAAGCCCGGCGGGACAGGGTAACAAAAAACTGTTTTTT
size: NA; D: TRBD1; J: TRBJ2-5; V: TRBV30; CDR3: CAWSAPRTGGYQETQYF; DNA: TGTGCCTGGAGTGCCCCACGGACAGGGGGTTACCAAGAGACCCAGTACTTC
size: NA; D: NA; J: TRBJ1-2; V: TRBV18; CDR3: CASSPPARGLRYGYTF; DNA: TGTGCCAGCTCACCCCCAGCGAGGGGTCTTCGGTATGGCTACACCTTC